This T cell receptor beta chain was sequenced in a study of identical twins. Study-wide findings and caveats: Models predicted less out-of-frame TCR alpha sharing in monozygotic twins than was found. Conclusions rested on cross-sectional statistics rather than following the same donors.

This clonotype was counted many times. What it binds is unknown. TCRdb reprocessed the 5' RACE reads via MiXCR and lists one record per CDR3 protein. The table records about 720,000 distinct CDR3 sequences, roughly 8% of them present only once. With 6 bases clipped from V and 5 bases from J, the junction kept 6 bases outside the gene matches. This CDR3 has 15 residues. CDR1 SNHLY and CDR2 FYNNEI come from the germline V gene. This same sample was also taken into another study, of yellow fever vaccine responses in identical twins.

V and J are TRBV2 and TRBJ2-2; 10 nucleotides line up with TRBD1. Sequences were obtained from PBMCs. The origin of this receptor is a woman under 30 in good health. The chain's CDR3 is CASSPGTGVTGELFF. The CDR3 coding sequence is TGTGCCAGCAGCCCTGGGACAGGGGTTACCGGGGAGCTGTTTTTT.